The next 13 T cell receptor beta chains were all read from a single sample in a study of shared clonotypes between healthy human individuals. Method: immunoSEQ multiplex PCR; TCRdb's copy keeps in-frame clones and lacks some. The sample holds roughly 2 million clones, about 94% seen once. The specimen sequenced was naive CD4+ T cells sorted from blood. Subset specified: CD45RA+ positively selected. These receptors were obtained from a man aged 18 to 29 in good health.

A single count supports this clone. Written as DNA, the CDR3 is TGTGCCAGCAGCTTAGATGTTGGTCTAGAAGCTTTCTTT. Translating gives CASSLDVGLEAFF. The rearrangement uses TRBV11-2 and TRBJ1-1, with D unclear. Germline CDR1 SGHAT, CDR2 FQNNGV. The CDR3 extends over 13 amino acids. Trimming took 0 bases from V and 8 from J, leaving 10 bases between them.

This chain links TRBV5-8 with TRBJ2-3; possible D gene TRBD1, 5 bases. This CDR3 spans 16 amino acids. Germline-derived CDR1 and CDR2 are SGHTS and YDEGEE. Trimming shortened V by 1 base and J by 1 base, and 13 bases separated the two germline ends. Here the CDR3 DNA reads TGTGCCAGCAGCTTGTTGGGTGGGGCTGGCACAGATACGCAGTATTTT. The encoded protein is CASSLLGGAGTDTQYF.

J is TRBJ2-7 and V is TRBV7-4; 7 nucleotides agree with TRBD1. The CDR3 is 15 amino acids. From germline, CDR1 is SGHVT and CDR2 SQSDAQ. V lost 4 bases, J lost 2 bases, and 8 bases stayed unmatched. Here the CDR3 DNA reads TGTGCCAGCAGCTGGGGGACAGAAAGTACCTACGAGCAGTACTTC. This translates into CASSWGTESTYEQYF.

This clone was recorded once. CDR3 loop: CASSFFTPSGRPVNEQFF. The DNA for the CDR3 is TGTGCCAGCAGCTTTTTCACCCCCAGCGGGAGGCCGGTCAATGAGCAGTTCTTC. This chain links TRBV13 with TRBJ2-1; 9 bases map to TRBD2. CDR1 is PRHDT and CDR2 is FYEKMQ in the germline V gene (reference sequence). CDR3 length: 18 amino acids. V trimming: 3 bases; J trimming: 6 bases; junction bases outside the gene matches: 15.

This clone was seen only once. Other DNA sequences in this sample translate to the same CDR3. The rearrangement joins TRBV10-1 to TRBJ2-7, with 8 bases aligning to TRBD2. With 0 bases clipped from V and 6 bases from J, the junction kept 4 bases outside the gene matches. This CDR3 has 14 residues. Germline lookup yields CDR1 WNHNN and CDR2 SYGVQD (reference sequence). The CDR3 region has the DNA TGCGCCAGCAGTGAGTCGGGACGGGAGGGCGAGCAGTACTTC. Its protein product is CASSESGREGEQYF.

The chain combines TRBV29-1 with TRBJ2-2, with TRBD2 matching 11 bases. CDR1 and CDR2 from the germline V gene are SQVTM and ANQGSEA. CDR3 length: 14 amino acids. J was trimmed by 7 bases and V by 5 bases; bases with no gene match: 6. CDR3 amino acids: CSVTSGSVNGELFF. The DNA of the CDR3 is TGCAGCGTTACTAGCGGGAGTGTGAACGGGGAGCTGTTTTTT.

The V and J genes are TRBV7-9 and TRBJ2-7, with 8 positions matching TRBD1. The germline CDR1 and CDR2 sequences are SEHNR and FQNEAQ (reference sequence). This CDR3 is built from 14 residues. Trimming removed 8 bases from V and 2 bases from J; junction bases left unmatched: 8. The CDR3 DNA sequence: TGTGCCAGCCAACAGGGGGAACGGACCTACGAGCAGTACTTC. Translation: CASQQGERTYEQYF.

V gene TRBV10-3 combines with J gene TRBJ1-1; D is unresolved. The V gene lost 5 bases and the J gene lost 0 bases, with 13 bases spanning the gap. The CDR3 length is 15 residues. Germline loops: CDR1 ENHRY, CDR2 SYGVKD. The CDR3 region is CAISRRTAMNTEAFF. The CDR3 DNA reads TGTGCCATCAGTAGACGGACGGCGATGAACACTGAAGCTTTCTTT.

The V and J genes are TRBV5-1 and TRBJ2-1; tentatively, D is TRBD1 or TRBD2 (6 bases each). V gave up 4 bases and J gave up 1 base, with 15 bases separating them. CDR3 size: 16 residues. Germline V gives CDR1 SGHRS, CDR2 YFSETQ. CDR3 nucleotides: TGCGCCAGCAGCAGTAGTGGGGGGCAGTCCTACAATGAGCAGTTCTTC. It encodes CASSSSGGQSYNEQFF.

This chain links TRBV29-1 with TRBJ1-2; tentative D call: TRBD1 (6 bases). Between the trimmed V and J ends, which lost 2 bases and 1 base, there was a span of 20 bases. There are 17 residues in the CDR3. Germline V gene data show CDR1 as SQVTM and CDR2 as ANQGSEA. CDR3 sequence reads: CSVESRGRTKGNYGYTF. The CDR3 DNA follows: TGCAGCGTTGAATCGCGGGGGCGGACGAAGGGTAACTATGGCTACACCTTC.

The chain combines TRBV25-1 with TRBJ1-1; D is perhaps TRBD1 (6 bases). This CDR3 has 14 amino acids. Germline V lookup: CDR1 MGHDK, CDR2 SYGVNS. The V end lost 6 bases, the J end lost 1 base, and 12 bases lay between the germline ends. Here the CDR3 reads CASRRAGENTEAFF. DNA for the CDR3: TGTGCCAGCAGGAGGGCAGGGGAGAACACTGAAGCTTTCTTT.

J is TRBJ2-3 and V is TRBV4-1; 7 nucleotides line up with TRBD2. Trimming at V came to 1 base and at J to 5 bases, leaving 12 bases not matched to a gene. This CDR3 has 17 amino acids. The germline CDR1 and CDR2 sequences are MGHRA and YSYEKL. Here the CDR3 reads CASSQVGRRELLDTQYF. In DNA form, the CDR3 reads TGCGCCAGCAGCCAAGTGGGACGGCGGGAGTTGTTAGATACGCAGTATTTT.

The rearrangement links TRBV7-9 to TRBJ2-4; the match to TRBD2 covers 13 bases. The CDR3 covers 19 residues. The germline CDR1 and CDR2 sequences are SEHNR and FQNEAQ (reference sequence). The V segment lost 3 bases and the J segment 1 base; nucleotides outside the gene matches: 9. CDR3 sequence reads: CASSFYRTSGGLAKNIQYF. The CDR3 DNA reads TGTGCCAGCAGCTTTTACAGGACTAGCGGGGGTTTGGCCAAAAACATTCAGTACTTC.